The 15 T cell receptor beta chains given below trace back to one sample, sequenced in a study of OX40 agonist ivuxolimab in advanced cancers. Produced via immunoSEQ multiplex PCR; TCRdb's table is partial and in-frame only. This table holds roughly 80,000 clones, over 90% found once. The sequencing here drew on CD4+ or CD8+ T cells sorted from blood, taken in a trial of the OX40 agonist ivuxolimab. These receptor sequences come from an adult with an advanced solid tumor such as melanoma, head and neck, liver or kidney cancer.

CDR3 in DNA: TGTGCCAGCAGCTTTTCCGGGACTAGCGGGAGCCACGAGCAGTACTTC. Its protein product is CASSFSGTSGSHEQYF. The chain recombines TRBV7-6 with TRBJ2-7; the match to TRBD2 covers 14 bases. V shed 3 bases, J shed 5 bases, and the junction held 6 bases outside the gene matches. Germline CDR1 reads SGHVS; CDR2 reads FNYEAQ. The CDR3 has 16 amino acids.

The gene calls are TRBV19 and TRBJ2-3, with a tentative D call TRBD2 (5 bases). Germline V gives CDR1 LNHDA, CDR2 SQIVND (reference sequence). Trimming pared 3 bases from V and 10 bases from J, leaving 14 bases between. This CDR3 is 13 amino acids long. In DNA form, the CDR3 reads TGTGCCAGTAGTATCGAGAGGGAGCAGGCGCAGTATTTT. It codes for CASSIEREQAQYF.

The chain joins TRBV6-6 to TRBJ2-3; D is perhaps TRBD2 (5 bases). The germline gives CDR1 MNHNY, CDR2 SVGAGI (reference sequence). The CDR3 totals 13 residues. V was clipped by 3 bases and J by 2 bases, with 6 bases between them. This CDR3 is CASSYRDTDTQYF. Written as DNA, the CDR3 is TGTGCCAGCAGTTATCGGGACACAGATACGCAGTATTTT.

The chain has TRBV9 and TRBJ2-6, with D uncertain. V was clipped by 0 bases and J by 4 bases, with 8 bases between them. The CDR3 has 15 residues. Germline V CDR1 and CDR2: SGDLS, YYNGEE. For the CDR3, the DNA is TGTGCCAGCAGCGTAGTGATATCCGGGGCCAACGTCCTGACTTTC. Translated, it gives CASSVVISGANVLTF.

The rearrangement joins TRBV4-1 to TRBJ1-2; D is uncertain. This CDR3 is 12 amino acids long. CDR1 MGHRA and CDR2 YSYEKL come from the germline V gene. The V end was cut by 0 bases, the J end by 2 bases, with 1 base between. The CDR3 DNA is TGCGCCAGCAGCCAAGACAACTATGGCTACACCTTC. This codes for CASSQDNYGYTF.

V usage is TRBV9 and J usage is TRBJ1-3; 12 positions match TRBD1. Germline V gene data show CDR1 as SGDLS and CDR2 as YYNGEE. V was clipped by 3 bases and J by 4 bases; unmatched bases: 2. The CDR3 totals 15 residues. The CDR3 loop is CASSAGTGGGNTIYF. The CDR3 bases are TGTGCCAGCAGCGCTGGGACAGGGGGCGGAAACACCATATATTTT.

Only a few counts were recorded for this clone. The gene calls are TRBV5-1 and TRBJ2-6; D is possibly TRBD1 or TRBD2 (5 bases each). Trimming removed 5 bases from V and 0 bases from J, with 12 bases in between. Germline CDR1 is SGHRS and CDR2 is YFSETQ. The CDR3 is 16 residues long. The CDR3 sequence is CASRRGTDSGANVLTF. CDR3 DNA sequence: TGCGCCAGCAGGAGGGGTACCGACTCTGGGGCCAACGTCCTGACTTTC.

V gene TRBV7-9 combines with J gene TRBJ2-7; tentative D call: TRBD2 (6 bases). Germline loops: CDR1 SEHNR, CDR2 FQNEAQ (reference sequence). V was clipped by 5 bases and J by 6 bases, with 20 bases between them. CDR3 length equals 15 residues. The CDR3 loop reads CASSPLGRPGGEQYF. CDR3 bases: TGTGCCAGCAGCCCCCTCGGGAGACCCGGGGGCGAGCAGTACTTC. Full variable domain (missing parts from reference TRBV7-9 and TRBJ2-7): DTGVSQNPRHKITKRGQNVTFRCDPISEHNRLYWYRQTLGQGPEFLTYFQNEAQLEKSRLLSDRFSAERPKGSFSTLEIQRTEQGDSAMYLCASSPLGRPGGEQYFGPGTRLTVT.

CDR3 sequence (DNA): TGTGCCAGCAGCCTTCAAACGGCCGGCAATCAGCCCCAGCATTTT. This gives the protein CASSLQTAGNQPQHF. J is TRBJ1-5 and V is TRBV4-2; D not resolved. Germline assignment: CDR1 LGHNA and CDR2 YNFKEQ. Trimming shortened V by 4 bases and J by 2 bases, and 12 bases separated the two germline ends. The CDR3 consists of 15 residues.

This chain joins TRBV7-9 and TRBJ1-3; possible D gene TRBD1, 5 bases. The CDR3 contains 16 residues. Trimming removed 1 base at V and 0 bases at J, with 10 bases between. In germline, CDR1 is SEHNR, CDR2 FQNEAQ (reference sequence). This CDR3 reads CASSLGDPGSGNTIYF. In nucleotides, the CDR3 is TGTGCCAGCAGCTTAGGGGACCCAGGCTCTGGAAACACCATATATTTT.

This clone came up once. The V and J genes are TRBV6-6 and TRBJ1-2, with D maybe TRBD1 (6 bases). CDR3 length equals 12 residues. The V end lost 4 bases, the J end lost 8 bases, and 11 bases lay between the germline ends. The germline gives CDR1 MNHNY, CDR2 SVGAGI (reference sequence). CDR3 coding DNA: TGTGCCAGCAGTTTCGGGGGGCACGGCTACACCTTC. Protein: CASSFGGHGYTF.

Concerning this clone itself: At one end the junction does not follow the germline gene, possibly because of a read error. This chain connects TRBV5-5 to TRBJ2-7; 7 bases fit TRBD2. The CDR3 has 17 residues. Germline CDR1 SGHKS, CDR2 YYEKEE (reference sequence). The CDR3 sequence is CANSLGASASGTYEQYF. The DNA of the CDR3 is TGTGCCAACAGCTTGGGAGCCTCGGCTAGCGGAACCTACGAGCAGTACTTC.

This chain joins TRBV5-4 and TRBJ2-1, with TRBD2 matching over 7 bases. The CDR3 is made up of 15 amino acids. The ends lost 0 bases at V and 7 bases at J; junction bases unmatched: 7. The germline V gene has CDR1 SGHNT and CDR2 YYREEE (reference sequence). The CDR3 loop reads CASSLAGLDRNEQFF. The CDR3 DNA sequence: TGTGCCAGCAGCTTGGCAGGACTAGATAGGAATGAGCAGTTCTTC.

The chain has TRBV18 and TRBJ2-5, with unresolved D. The length of the CDR3 is 15 residues. Germline CDR1 KGHSH, CDR2 LQKENI. V was clipped by 1 base and J by 5 bases, with 14 bases between them. The CDR3 coding sequence is TGTGCCAGCTCACCACAAGCGAGAACCCAGGAGACCCAGTACTTC. It specifies CASSPQARTQETQYF.

The rearrangement joins TRBV6-1 to TRBJ1-4; D uncertain. CDR1 and CDR2 (germline): MNHNS, SASEGT. The CDR3 has 14 residues. The V gene lost 2 bases and the J gene lost 8 bases, with 12 bases spanning the gap. In DNA form, the CDR3 reads TGTGCCAGCAGTGAACAAGGCTTGTGGGAAAAACTGTTTTTT. Translation: CASSEQGLWEKLFF.